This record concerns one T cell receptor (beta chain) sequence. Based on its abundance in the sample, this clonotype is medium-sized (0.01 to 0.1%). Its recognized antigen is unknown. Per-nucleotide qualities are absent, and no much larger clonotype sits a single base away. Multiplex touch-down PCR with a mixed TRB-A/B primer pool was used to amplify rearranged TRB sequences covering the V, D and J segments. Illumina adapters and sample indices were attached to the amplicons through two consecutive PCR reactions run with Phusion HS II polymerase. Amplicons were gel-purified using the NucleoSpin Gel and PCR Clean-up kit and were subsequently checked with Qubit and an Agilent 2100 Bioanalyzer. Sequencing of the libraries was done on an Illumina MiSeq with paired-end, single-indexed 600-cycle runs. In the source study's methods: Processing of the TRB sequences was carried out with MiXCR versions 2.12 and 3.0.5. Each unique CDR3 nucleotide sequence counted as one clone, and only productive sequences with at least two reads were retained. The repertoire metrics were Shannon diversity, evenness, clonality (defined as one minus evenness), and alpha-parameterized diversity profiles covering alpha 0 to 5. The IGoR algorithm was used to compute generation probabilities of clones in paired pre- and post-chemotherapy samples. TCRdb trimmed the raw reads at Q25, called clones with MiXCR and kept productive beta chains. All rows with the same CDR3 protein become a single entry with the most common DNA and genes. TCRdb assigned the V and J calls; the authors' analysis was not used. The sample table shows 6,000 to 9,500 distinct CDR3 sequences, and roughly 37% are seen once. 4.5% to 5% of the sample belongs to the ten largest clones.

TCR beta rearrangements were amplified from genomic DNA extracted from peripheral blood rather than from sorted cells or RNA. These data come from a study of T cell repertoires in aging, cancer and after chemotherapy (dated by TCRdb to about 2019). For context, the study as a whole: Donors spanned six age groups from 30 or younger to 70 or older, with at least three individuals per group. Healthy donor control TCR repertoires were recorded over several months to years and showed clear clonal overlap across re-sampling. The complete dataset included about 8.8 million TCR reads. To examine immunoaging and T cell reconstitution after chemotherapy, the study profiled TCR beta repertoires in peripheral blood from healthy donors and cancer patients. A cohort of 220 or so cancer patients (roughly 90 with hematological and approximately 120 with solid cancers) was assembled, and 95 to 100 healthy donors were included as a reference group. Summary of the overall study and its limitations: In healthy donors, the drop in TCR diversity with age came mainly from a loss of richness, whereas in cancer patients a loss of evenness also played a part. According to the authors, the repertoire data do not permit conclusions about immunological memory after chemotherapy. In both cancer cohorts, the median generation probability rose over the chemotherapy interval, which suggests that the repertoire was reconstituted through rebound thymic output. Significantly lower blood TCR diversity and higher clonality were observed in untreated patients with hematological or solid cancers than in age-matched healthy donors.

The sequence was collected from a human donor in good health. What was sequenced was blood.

Here is the DNA: TGCAGCGTTGGCAGGGGGCTGGACGAGCAGTACTTC. This is translated as CSVGRGLDEQYF. This chain is built from TRBV29-1 and TRBJ2-7; TRBD1 matches 8 bases in the middle. Trimmed from V: 4 bases; trimmed from J: 5 bases; junction bases lacking a gene match: 4. The CDR3 starts with the cysteine, ends with the phenylalanine, and has 12 residues. Just the 36-base CDR3 DNA is kept, in frame starting at base 1. Based on the germline V gene, the CDR1 and CDR2 sequences are SQVTM and ANQGSEA.